What follows describes a single TCR beta chain. What it binds is unknown. The sequence runs out 3 residues before the end of the CDR3; the remainder is reconstructed from the germline J gene. The data belong to a study of T cells in women clearing cervical HPV infection. General study findings and limits: CIN3+ cases had significantly higher TCR repertoire richness than controls, but evenness did not differ.

The CDR3 is 13 amino acids. Trimming pared 5 bases from V and 2 bases from J, leaving 10 bases between. CDR1 is LNHDA and CDR2 is SQIVND in the germline V gene (reference sequence). The data were produced by immunoSEQ multiplex PCR, yet TCRdb's version contains in-frame clones alone and is incomplete. Its listing shows roughly 18,000 clones. The source material was blood buffy coat. This receptor was taken from a woman between 18 and 75 years old with a cervical HPV16 infection that either progressed to CIN3+ or cleared (not recorded which). The chain employs TRBV19 and TRBJ2-7, with D possibly TRBD1 on 5 matching bases. The CDR3 DNA, read in part, is TGTGCCAGTAGTGGTACAGGTACCTACGAG. This sequence encodes CASSGTGTYE. The full CDR3 protein is CASSGTGTYEQYF.